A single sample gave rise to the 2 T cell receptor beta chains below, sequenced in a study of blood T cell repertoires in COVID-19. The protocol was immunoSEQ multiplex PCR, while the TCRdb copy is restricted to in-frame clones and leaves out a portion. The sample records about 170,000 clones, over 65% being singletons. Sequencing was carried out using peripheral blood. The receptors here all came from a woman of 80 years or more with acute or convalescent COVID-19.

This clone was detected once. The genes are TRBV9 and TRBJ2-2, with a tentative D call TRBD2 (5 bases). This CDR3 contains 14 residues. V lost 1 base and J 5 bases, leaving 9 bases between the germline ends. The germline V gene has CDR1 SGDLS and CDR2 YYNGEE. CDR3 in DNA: TGTGCCAGCAGCGTATTGGGAGAAACCGGGGAGCTGTTTTTT. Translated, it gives CASSVLGETGELFF.

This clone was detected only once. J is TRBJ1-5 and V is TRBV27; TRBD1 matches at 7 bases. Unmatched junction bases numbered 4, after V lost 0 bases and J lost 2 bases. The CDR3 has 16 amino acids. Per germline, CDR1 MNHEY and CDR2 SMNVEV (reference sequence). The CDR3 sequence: CASSLSTGAGNQPQHF. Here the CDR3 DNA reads TGTGCCAGCAGTTTATCAACAGGGGCAGGCAATCAGCCCCAGCATTTT.